The 8 T cell receptor beta chains presented below share a single source sample, sequenced in a study of cytomegalovirus exposure and HLA in healthy donors. The PCR used 60 Vbeta and 13 Jbeta primers. Repertoires were generated with immunoSEQ multiplex PCR, while TCRdb's copy carries only in-frame clones and drops some. The profile shows under 70,000 clones, 70% of them singletons. The sequenced material came from PBMCs. The receptor set was obtained from a woman aged 55-69 years in good health and CMV-seropositive.

The CDR3 DNA is TGTGCCAGCATGCGCTCGACAGGGCGGTTGGACGAGCAGTACTTC. Translating it yields CASMRSTGRLDEQYF. The J gene is TRBJ2-7, the V gene TRBV2, with 7 positions matching TRBD1. From germline, CDR1 is SNHLY and CDR2 FYNNEI. V shed 7 bases, J shed 5 bases, and the junction held 14 bases outside the gene matches. The CDR3 runs to 15 residues.

This sequence joins TRBV14 and TRBJ1-2; D is unclear. CDR3 length: 13 residues. V dropped 1 base and J dropped 5 bases, with 8 bases sitting between them. Germline loops: CDR1 SGHDN, CDR2 FVKESK. CDR3 bases: TGTGCCAGCAGCCAAGTGGCGGGTTATGGCTACACCTTC. This sequence encodes CASSQVAGYGYTF.

Only a few counts were recorded for this clone. This chain joins TRBV18 and TRBJ2-3; tentatively, D is TRBD2 (7 bases). V was trimmed by 1 base and J by 0 bases, leaving 11 bases between them. This CDR3 contains 16 residues. CDR1 is KGHSH and CDR2 is LQKENI in the germline V gene. CDR3 protein: CASSPRGGGSTDTQYF. CDR3 sequence (DNA): TGTGCCAGCTCACCACGGGGGGGCGGAAGCACAGATACGCAGTATTTT.

The chain employs TRBV5-1 and TRBJ1-4, with D perhaps matching TRBD1 (6 bases). The ends were cut back, 0 bases at V and 5 bases at J, with 8 bases in the middle. The CDR3 runs 14 residues. The V gene's germline CDR1 is SGHRS and CDR2 YFSETQ. The CDR3 here is CASSLDRANEKLFF. CDR3 nucleotide sequence: TGCGCCAGCAGCTTGGACAGGGCCAATGAAAAACTGTTTTTT.

A few counts support this clone. V gene TRBV4-3 combines with J gene TRBJ2-3, with 11 bases that match TRBD2. V was clipped by 4 bases and J by 1 base; unmatched bases: 7. Germline values: CDR1 LGHNA, CDR2 YSLEER. CDR3 length: 17 residues. The CDR3 DNA reads TGCGCCAGCAGCCCGAGACTAGCGGGGCCGGGCACAGATACGCAGTATTTT. This translates into CASSPRLAGPGTDTQYF.

This clone was observed once. V is TRBV6-6 and J is TRBJ1-5; 7 bases map to TRBD1. Germline V gene data show CDR1 as MNHNY and CDR2 as SVGAGI (reference sequence). After removal of 7 bases from V and 7 bases from J, the junction contained 10 bases not matched to a gene. The CDR3 runs to 14 residues. The CDR3 region is CASISQGLGQPQHF. For the CDR3, the DNA is TGTGCCAGCATCTCACAGGGGTTAGGGCAGCCCCAGCATTTT.

As for this clone: Relative to the germline gene, one junction end is altered; a read error may explain this. V and J are TRBV5-6 and TRBJ1-6; TRBD1 aligns across 10 bases. Germline CDR1 is SGHDT and CDR2 is YYEEEE. This CDR3 is 15 amino acids long. The CDR3 loop is CASSQGTGDNSPLHF. CDR3 nucleotide sequence: TGTGCCAGCAGCCAAGGGACAGGGGATAACTCACCCCTCCACTTT.

V gene TRBV5-4 combines with J gene TRBJ2-1; D is perhaps TRBD2 (5 bases). This CDR3 spans 16 amino acids. The germline V and J ends were trimmed by 4 bases and 4 bases, with 18 bases remaining between them. CDR1 and CDR2 (germline): SGHNT, YYREEE (reference sequence). The CDR3 reads CASSPEGPETYNEQFF. The DNA of the CDR3 is TGTGCCAGCAGCCCCGAGGGTCCGGAGACATACAATGAGCAGTTCTTC.